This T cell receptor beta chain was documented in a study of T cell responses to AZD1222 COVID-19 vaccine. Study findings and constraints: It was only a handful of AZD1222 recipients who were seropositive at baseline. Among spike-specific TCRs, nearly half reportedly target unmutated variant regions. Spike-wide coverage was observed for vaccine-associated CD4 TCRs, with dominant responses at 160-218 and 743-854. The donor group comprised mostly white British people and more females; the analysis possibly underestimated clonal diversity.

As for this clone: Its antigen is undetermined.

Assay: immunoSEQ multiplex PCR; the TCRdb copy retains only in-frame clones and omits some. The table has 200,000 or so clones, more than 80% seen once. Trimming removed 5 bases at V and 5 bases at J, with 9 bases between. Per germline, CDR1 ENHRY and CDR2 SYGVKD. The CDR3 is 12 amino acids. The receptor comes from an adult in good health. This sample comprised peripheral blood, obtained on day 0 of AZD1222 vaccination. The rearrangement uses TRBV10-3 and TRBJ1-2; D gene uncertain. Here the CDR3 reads CAISPDHYGYTF. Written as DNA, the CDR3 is TGTGCCATCAGTCCGGACCATTATGGCTACACCTTC.